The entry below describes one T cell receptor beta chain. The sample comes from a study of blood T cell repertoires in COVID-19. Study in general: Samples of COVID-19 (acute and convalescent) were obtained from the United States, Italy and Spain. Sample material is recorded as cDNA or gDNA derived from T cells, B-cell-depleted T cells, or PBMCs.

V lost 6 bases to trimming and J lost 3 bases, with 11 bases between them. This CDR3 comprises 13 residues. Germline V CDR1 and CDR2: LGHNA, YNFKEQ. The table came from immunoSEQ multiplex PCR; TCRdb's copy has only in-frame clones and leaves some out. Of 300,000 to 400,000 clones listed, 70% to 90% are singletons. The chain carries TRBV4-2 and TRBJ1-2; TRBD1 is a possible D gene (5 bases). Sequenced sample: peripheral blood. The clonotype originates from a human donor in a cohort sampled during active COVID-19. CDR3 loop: CASRGGIDYGYTF. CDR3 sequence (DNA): TGTGCCAGCAGGGGGGGAATCGACTATGGCTACACCTTC.